This TCR beta chain emerged from a study of memory CD4+ T cells and cytomegalovirus serostatus. Study background: This sample comes from healthy Belgian adults, eight or nine CMV seropositive, approximately 24 seronegative.

Sequencing used immunoSEQ multiplex PCR; TCRdb keeps in-frame clones, though not all of them. The sample records about 73,000 clones, about 78% being singletons. Single viable CD3+CD4+CD8-CD45RO+ cells were sorted as the memory CD4+ T cells. The ends were cut back, 7 bases at V and 1 base at J, with 13 bases in the middle. CDR3 size: 14 residues. Per germline, CDR1 SGHTA and CDR2 FQGNSA. This clonotype originated in an adult in good health and CMV-seropositive. The J gene is TRBJ1-1, the V gene TRBV7-2, with a possible D match to TRBD1 (5 bases). Sequencing was performed on memory CD4+ T cells from blood. The CDR3 spells CASNRGAPNTEAFF. The CDR3 nucleotides read TGTGCCAGCAACAGAGGGGCCCCGAACACTGAAGCTTTCTTT.